This is a list of T cell receptor beta chains from one sample in a study of post-analysis software for immune sequencing data. TCRdb called the PCR reads again in MiXCR, with one record for every CDR3 protein. Of over 700,000 distinct CDR3 sequences detected, about 27% appear once; the ten largest clones hold under 0.7%. The sequencing input was blood. The receptors were gathered from a girl aged 5 to 17 with multiple sclerosis. The CDR3 runs from the conserved cysteine through the conserved F or W. The order of the fields is V gene, J gene, CDR3 protein.

TRBV18	TRBJ1-2	CASSLTGEFNYGYTF
TRBV6-6	TRBJ2-2	CASSYLQTTGELFF
TRBV6-6	TRBJ1-4	CASELRDAEKLFF
TRBV6-1	TRBJ2-7	CASGNRGTLSYEQYF
TRBV10-3	TRBJ1-4	CAISGSRGTNEKLFF
TRBV12-3/TRBV12-4	TRBJ1-5	CASSSQGYSNQPQHF
TRBV19	TRBJ2-1	CASSLRQATYNEQFF
TRBV7-9	TRBJ2-3	CASSFGLAGVADTQYF
TRBV20-1	TRBJ1-5	CSAREGSGNQPQHF
TRBV7-9	TRBJ2-7	CASSFEDYEQYF
TRBV7-2	TRBJ2-3	CASNLRRSNTDTQYF
TRBV20-1	TRBJ2-3	CSAREIGGRSTDTQYF
TRBV27	TRBJ2-7	CAGSPSTYYEQYF
TRBV20-1	NA	CSARGARSYEQYF
TRBV27	TRBJ2-7	CASSFDRGYYEQYF
TRBV29-1	TRBJ2-1	CSGLDKFKYNEQFF
TRBV7-9	TRBJ2-1	CAGSPQGESSEQFF
TRBV6-2/TRBV6-3	TRBJ2-6	CASSYPELSGANVLTF
TRBV10-3	TRBJ2-5	CASKSRDSAHGYF
TRBV6-6	TRBJ1-2	CASSQRPPSTF
TRBV10-3	TRBJ2-3	CAISDVAGGSDTQYF
TRBV5-1	TRBJ2-1	CASSLGTSGGSSYNEQFF
TRBV27	TRBJ2-7	CASRPGSGRGNEQYF
TRBV7-8	TRBJ2-7	CASSPPRNEQYF
TRBV29-1	TRBJ2-5	CSSGREGQETQYF
TRBV4-1	TRBJ1-4	CASSQEGSTNEKLFF
TRBV6-6	TRBJ1-1	CASSFNYRVGDTEAFF
TRBV3-1	TRBJ2-7	CASSQGEEQYF
TRBV12-3/TRBV12-4	TRBJ2-7	CASSTTGSFYEQYF
TRBV29-1	TRBJ2-1	CSVPGTLRSYNEQFF
TRBV7-2	TRBJ2-7	CASSLIRSSYEQYF